Below are 32 T cell receptor beta chains sequenced from a single sample in a study of blood T cell repertoires in COVID-19. The data were produced by immunoSEQ multiplex PCR, yet TCRdb's version contains in-frame clones alone and is incomplete. Altogether some 250,000 clones are present, approximately 83% being singletons, with the ten largest covering 1.5% to 2%. Sequenced: PBMCs or T cells enriched from blood (not recorded which). The receptors derive from a woman aged 50 to 60 who had recovered from COVID-19.

V usage is TRBV10-1 and J usage is TRBJ2-1; TRBD2 matches 7 bases. The V and J ends lost 0 bases and 6 bases, in that order; junction bases with no gene match: 8. Germline V gene sequence: CDR1 WNHNN, CDR2 SYGVQD (reference sequence). The CDR3 loop spans 16 amino acids. The CDR3 region has the DNA TGCGCCAGCAGTGAGTCCGGGAGGCCCCGAGGCAATGAGCAGTTCTTC. Its translation is CASSESGRPRGNEQFF.

The gene calls are TRBV7-9 and TRBJ2-7; D may be TRBD2 (6 bases). This CDR3 has 16 residues. Trimming removed 5 bases from V and 2 bases from J, with 19 bases in between. From germline, CDR1 is SEHNR and CDR2 FQNEAQ (reference sequence). DNA for the CDR3: TGTGCCAGCAGCCCCATGGGAGGCTTCCTAACCTACGAGCAGTACTTC. Amino acids: CASSPMGGFLTYEQYF.

The chain joins TRBV27 to TRBJ2-4, with 10 bases that match TRBD1. Losses at the gene ends were 8 bases for V and 8 bases for J; bases not matched to a gene: 12. CDR1 and CDR2 (germline): MNHEY, SMNVEV (reference sequence). The CDR3 runs to 15 residues. CDR3 residues: CASPLTGGSEYIQYF. DNA of the CDR3: TGTGCCAGCCCCCTGACAGGGGGCAGTGAATACATTCAGTACTTC.

The V call is TRBV6-1, the J call TRBJ2-3, with 8 positions matching TRBD1. The CDR3 sequence is 15 residues long. The V gene end was trimmed by 2 bases and the J gene end by 2 bases; junction bases not matched to a gene: 3. CDR1 is MNHNS and CDR2 is SASEGT in the germline V gene. The CDR3 loop is CASSEWTGYTDTQYF. The CDR3, as DNA: TGTGCCAGCAGTGAATGGACAGGGTACACAGATACGCAGTATTTT.

The rearrangement uses TRBV6-5 and TRBJ2-3, with D perhaps matching TRBD2 (5 bases). With 3 bases removed from V and 3 bases from J, the gap between germline ends came to 16 bases. Per germline, CDR1 MNHEY and CDR2 SVGAGI. CDR3 length equals 16 residues. CDR3 sequence: CASSYPPRDRTDTQYF. The CDR3 region has the DNA TGTGCCAGCAGTTATCCCCCCCGGGATCGGACAGATACGCAGTATTTT.

The chain combines TRBV5-5 with TRBJ2-1; D is perhaps TRBD2 (5 bases). This CDR3 region has 13 residues. The V end lost 7 bases, the J end lost 2 bases, and 10 bases lay between the germline ends. In germline, CDR1 is SGHKS, CDR2 YYEKEE (reference sequence). CDR3 sequence reads: CASRSGAYNEQFF. CDR3 bases: TGTGCCAGCCGGAGCGGTGCCTACAATGAGCAGTTCTTC.

The chain recombines TRBV4-2 with TRBJ2-1; 14 positions agree with TRBD2. The junction had 10 bases not matched to a gene; V was cut back by 3 bases and J by 9 bases. The CDR3 is 17 residues long. CDR1 is LGHNA and CDR2 is YNFKEQ in the germline V gene. The CDR3 here is CASSQAQGLAGEREQFF. The DNA for the CDR3 is TGTGCCAGCAGCCAGGCCCAGGGACTAGCGGGAGAGCGTGAGCAGTTCTTC.

The CDR3 loop reads CASSPGGTGEETQYF. For the CDR3, the DNA is TGCGCCAGCAGCCCCGGAGGGACAGGGGAAGAGACCCAGTACTTC. This chain uses TRBV5-1 with TRBJ2-5; TRBD1 matches at 10 bases. This CDR3 comprises 15 residues. V lost 4 bases and J lost 3; bases outside the gene matches: 6. Germline lookup yields CDR1 SGHRS and CDR2 YFSETQ.

The chain combines TRBV7-9 with TRBJ2-7, with 11 bases that match TRBD1. The CDR3 is 18 amino acids. Germline loops: CDR1 SEHNR, CDR2 FQNEAQ (reference sequence). The V segment lost 3 bases and the J segment 0 bases; nucleotides outside the gene matches: 10. The CDR3 loop is CASSFAGQGVRLSYEQYF. The CDR3 DNA reads as TGTGCCAGCAGCTTCGCGGGACAGGGGGTTCGACTCTCCTACGAGCAGTACTTC.

This clone has a single count. This sequence joins TRBV5-4 and TRBJ2-5, with 9 nucleotides matching TRBD2. V dropped 3 bases and J dropped 4; count of bases not matched to a gene: 10. The CDR3 has 16 residues. Per germline, CDR1 SGHNT and CDR2 YYREEE (reference sequence). The CDR3 DNA follows: TGTGCCAGCAGCTCCCGAGCGGGAGGAGTCCGAGAGACCCAGTACTTC. Encoded protein: CASSSRAGGVRETQYF. The whole variable domain, remainder taken from reference TRBV5-4 and TRBJ2-5, is ETGVTQSPTHLIKTRGQQVTLRCSSQSGHNTVSWYQQALGQGPQFIFQYYREEENGRGNFPPRFSGLQFPNYSSELNVNALELDDSALYLCASSSRAGGVRETQYFGPGTRLLVL.

The rearrangement links TRBV10-1 to TRBJ2-7; 9 nucleotides match TRBD1. The CDR3 runs 17 residues. Germline CDR1 and CDR2: WNHNN and SYGVQD (reference sequence). Unmatched junction bases numbered 15, after V lost 6 bases and J lost 3 bases. Written as DNA, the CDR3 is TGCGCCAGCAGCGTTTCTCGGACGGGACAGGGCCACTACGAGCAGTACTTC. Its protein is CASSVSRTGQGHYEQYF.

The genes are TRBV5-6 and TRBJ2-1; TRBD2 is a possible D gene (6 bases). Trimming took off 4 bases at V and 9 bases at J, with 17 bases between the two ends. The germline V gene encodes CDR1 SGHDT and CDR2 YYEEEE. The CDR3 consists of 14 residues. The CDR3 reads CASSPGPREVEQFF. The CDR3 bases are TGTGCCAGCAGCCCCGGGCCGAGGGAGGTTGAGCAGTTCTTC.

This chain connects TRBV28 to TRBJ1-2; 12 nucleotides line up with TRBD1. CDR3 length equals 17 residues. V shed 5 bases and J 1 base; nucleotides not matched to a gene: 8. From germline, CDR1 is MDHEN and CDR2 SYDVKM. The CDR3 DNA reads as TGTGCCAGCAGTCCCGGGACAGGGGGCCATTTTAACTATGGCTACACCTTC. Translating it yields CASSPGTGGHFNYGYTF.

The chain links TRBV28 to TRBJ1-5; no reliable D call. V was clipped by 7 bases and J by 6 bases, with 19 bases between them. CDR3 size: 15 residues. Germline CDR1 MDHEN, CDR2 SYDVKM. The CDR3 spells CASNPVLGEGQPQHF. Written as DNA, the CDR3 is TGTGCCAGCAACCCCGTTTTAGGCGAGGGTCAGCCCCAGCATTTT. Variable domain in full (rest from reference TRBV28 and TRBJ1-5): DVKVTQSSRYLVKRTGEKVFLECVQDMDHENMFWYRQDPGLGLRLIYFSYDVKMKEKGDIPEGYSVSREKKERFSLILESASTNQTSMYLCASNPVLGEGQPQHFGDGTRLSIL.

The rearrangement joins TRBV5-8 to TRBJ2-1, with a possible D match to TRBD2 (6 bases). The CDR3 loop spans 16 amino acids. Deletions cut 0 bases from V and 7 bases from J, with 17 bases between. CDR1 is SGHTS and CDR2 is YDEGEE in the germline V gene. The CDR3 nucleotides read TGTGCCAGCAGCTTGGTGAGACTAGTTGGTGGGAATGAGCAGTTCTTC. This sequence encodes CASSLVRLVGGNEQFF. The complete variable domain, with remaining parts taken from reference TRBV5-8 and TRBJ2-1, reads EAGVTQSPTHLIKTRGQQATLRCSPISGHTSVYWYQQALGLGLQFLLWYDEGEERNRGNFPPRFSGRQFPNYSSELNVNALELEDSALYLCASSLVRLVGGNEQFFGPGTRLTVL.

The chain has TRBV3-1 (or the pseudogene TRBV3-2) and TRBJ1-1; D may be TRBD1 (6 bases). CDR3 length equals 15 residues. The germline V and J ends were trimmed by 0 bases and 4 bases, with 12 bases remaining between them. Germline CDR1 LGHDT, CDR2 YNNKEL (reference sequence). CDR3 in DNA: TGTGCCAGCAGCCAAGACGGGGGGGCGCGCACTGAAGCTTTCTTT. Residues: CASSQDGGARTEAFF.

The V call is TRBV27, the J call TRBJ2-1; a possible D gene is TRBD2 (6 bases). Germline CDR1 reads MNHEY; CDR2 reads SMNVEV (reference sequence). V lost 6 bases and J lost 4, with 16 bases in between. CDR3 length equals 15 residues. The CDR3 bases are TGTGCCAGCAGCCCACGGGGGAGAGAGTACAATGAGCAGTTCTTC. It is translated as CASSPRGREYNEQFF.

The chain employs TRBV2 and TRBJ2-7; 10 nucleotides match TRBD1. The CDR3 contains 13 residues. Per the germline V gene, CDR1 is SNHLY and CDR2 is FYNNEI. The J segment lost 6 bases and the V segment lost 5 bases, leaving 4 bases of the junction unmatched. CDR3 nucleotide sequence: TGTGCCAGCAGTACGGGACAGGGGCGCGAGCAGTACTTC. It is translated as CASSTGQGREQYF.

The rearrangement links TRBV19 to TRBJ1-3, with D perhaps matching TRBD1 (6 bases). The CDR3 is 17 residues long. Germline V lookup: CDR1 LNHDA, CDR2 SQIVND (reference sequence). Trimming left V 0 bases short and J 2 bases short, with 14 bases between. The CDR3: CASSIDHVGQTGNTIYF. DNA of the CDR3: TGTGCCAGTAGTATAGATCACGTTGGACAGACTGGAAACACCATATATTTT.

CDR3 sequence reads: CASSILLEGTAFF. The CDR3 DNA reads TGTGCCAGCAGTATATTGCTGGAGGGAACAGCTTTCTTT. The chain recombines TRBV28 with TRBJ1-1; D not resolved. V was shortened by 5 bases and J by 10 bases, with 17 bases between the two germline ends. In germline, CDR1 is MDHEN, CDR2 SYDVKM. The CDR3 runs 13 residues.

The chain combines TRBV12-3 or TRBV12-4 with TRBJ1-2; unclear D gene. This CDR3 is built from 12 residues. V was clipped by 3 bases and J by 5 bases, with 7 bases between them. The CDR3 is CASSFGGYGYTF. The DNA for the CDR3 is TGTGCCAGCAGTTTCGGAGGGTATGGCTACACCTTC.

V is TRBV5-4 and J is TRBJ1-2; 8 bases match TRBD1. V shed 4 bases, J shed 8 bases, and the junction held 19 bases outside the gene matches. The CDR3 loop spans 17 amino acids. Germline V CDR1 and CDR2: SGHNT, YYREEE (reference sequence). This CDR3 reads CASSGPPAGQGQGGYTF. The CDR3 DNA follows: TGTGCCAGCAGCGGCCCCCCCGCTGGACAGGGCCAGGGGGGCTACACCTTC. The full variable domain, in which reference TRBV5-4 and TRBJ1-2 provide the parts outside the CDR3, is ETGVTQSPTHLIKTRGQQVTLRCSSQSGHNTVSWYQQALGQGPQFIFQYYREEENGRGNFPPRFSGLQFPNYSSELNVNALELDDSALYLCASSGPPAGQGQGGYTFGSGTRLTVV.

The chain links TRBV24-1 to TRBJ1-3, with 7 bases matching TRBD1. This CDR3 has 15 amino acids. Germline values: CDR1 KGHDR, CDR2 SFDVKD. V lost 4 bases to trimming and J lost 4 bases; unmatched junction nucleotides: 6. The CDR3 region has the DNA TGTGCCACCAGTGACCACAGGGGTTCGGGAAACACCATATATTTT. Translated: CATSDHRGSGNTIYF.

This rearrangement joins TRBV19 to TRBJ2-1; D not resolved. The V gene lost 2 bases and the J gene lost 7 bases, with 9 bases spanning the gap. The CDR3 extends over 13 amino acids. Germline-derived CDR1 and CDR2 are LNHDA and SQIVND (reference sequence). The CDR3 bases are TGTGCCAGTAGTATATCCTTTCGTAATGAGCAGTTCTTC. It translates to CASSISFRNEQFF.

The chain recombines TRBV9 with TRBJ1-6; perhaps TRBD1 as D (6 bases). CDR1 and CDR2 (germline): SGDLS, YYNGEE. V was clipped by 3 bases and J by 10 bases, with 17 bases between them. This CDR3 spans 15 amino acids. The CDR3 spells CASSDLQGQGSPLHF. The DNA of the CDR3 is TGTGCCAGCAGCGATTTACAGGGCCAGGGATCACCCCTCCACTTT.

This chain uses TRBV18 with TRBJ1-1; no firm D call. The CDR3 length is 13 residues. The germline V and J ends were trimmed by 3 bases and 1 base, with 6 bases remaining between them. Germline V gene data show CDR1 as KGHSH and CDR2 as LQKENI. Here the CDR3 DNA reads TGTGCCAGCTCACCGGCATGGAACACTGAAGCTTTCTTT. Protein sequence: CASSPAWNTEAFF.

This clone was seen once. The V call is TRBV7-8, the J call TRBJ2-2; D is uncertain. Germline CDR1 is SGHVS and CDR2 is FQNEAQ. CDR3 length: 19 amino acids. Trimming pared 1 base from V and 4 bases from J, leaving 22 bases between. This CDR3 reads CASSLVAFPASISTGELFF. CDR3 nucleotides: TGTGCCAGCAGCTTAGTAGCATTTCCGGCATCTATAAGCACCGGGGAGCTGTTTTTT.

This rearrangement joins TRBV5-4 to TRBJ1-1; D unclear. The germline gives CDR1 SGHNT, CDR2 YYREEE (reference sequence). The CDR3 sequence is 15 residues long. V gave up 6 bases and J gave up 5 bases, with 20 bases separating them. The CDR3 sequence: CASTLEGAGITEAFF. The CDR3 bases are TGTGCCAGCACCCTCGAGGGCGCCGGAATTACTGAAGCTTTCTTT. Supplemented by reference TRBV5-4 and TRBJ1-1, the full variable domain reads ETGVTQSPTHLIKTRGQQVTLRCSSQSGHNTVSWYQQALGQGPQFIFQYYREEENGRGNFPPRFSGLQFPNYSSELNVNALELDDSALYLCASTLEGAGITEAFFGQGTRLTVV.

The chain is built from TRBV18 and TRBJ1-5, with 7 bases fitting TRBD1. The CDR3 has 16 residues. V lost 3 bases to trimming and J lost 3 bases; unmatched junction nucleotides: 8. Germline loops: CDR1 KGHSH, CDR2 LQKENI. The CDR3: CASSPGDSRDNQPQHF. Here the CDR3 DNA reads TGTGCCAGCTCACCGGGGGACAGTAGGGACAATCAGCCCCAGCATTTT.

The V call is TRBV11-1, the J call TRBJ2-3, with TRBD2 as a possible D gene (6 bases). The CDR3 spans 16 residues. Germline CDR1 reads SGHAT; CDR2 reads FQDESV (reference sequence). V was trimmed by 2 bases and J by 0 bases, leaving 12 bases between them. The CDR3 protein is CASSLNRGISTDTQYF. The CDR3 coding sequence is TGTGCCAGCAGCTTAAATCGGGGGATTAGCACAGATACGCAGTATTTT.

The V gene is TRBV21-1, the J gene TRBJ1-1. TRBV21-1 is given as a pseudogene. The CDR3 is 16 amino acids. In DNA form, the CDR3 reads TGTGCCAGCAGCAAAGACGGTGGTCAGCGGAACACTGAAGCTTTCTTT. This translates into CASSKDGGQRNTEAFF.

Points on this clone: A much larger clone lies one base from this, so it may be a read error. This chain links TRBV13 with TRBJ2-3, with 10 nucleotides matching TRBD1. The CDR3 has 16 residues. V gave up 1 base and J gave up 1 base; unmatched junction bases: 2. Germline V gene lookup returns CDR1 PRHDT and CDR2 FYEKMQ (reference sequence). The CDR3 loop reads CASSLAGTGGTDTQYF. CDR3 bases: TGTGCCAGCAGCTTAGCCGGGACAGGGGGCACAGATACGCAGTATTTT.